This TCR beta chain comes out of a study of T cells in women clearing cervical HPV infection. Per germline, CDR1 DFQATT and CDR2 SNEGSKA (reference sequence). V lost 4 bases and J 3 bases, leaving 13 bases between the germline ends. CDR3 length: 14 residues. With regard to this clone: With the read ending 3 residues before the CDR3 end, the germline J gene is used to fill in that end.

The data were produced by immunoSEQ multiplex PCR, yet TCRdb's version contains in-frame clones alone and is incomplete. The table counts roughly 42,000 clones; approximately 4.8% lies in the top ten. The specimen sequenced was blood buffy coat. The TCR was taken from a woman aged 18 to 75 with a cervical HPV16 infection that either progressed to CIN3+ or cleared (not recorded which). This chain links TRBV20-1 with TRBJ2-1, with a tentative D call TRBD2 (5 bases). The CDR3 region is CSANGLGDYNEQFF. CDR3 DNA (partial): TGCAGTGCTAACGGACTCGGAGACTACAATGAG.